This TCR beta chain was observed in a study of blood T cells in healthy people across ages. Through a sample-barcoded 5' primer and a J-beta primer mix, a second PCR was run for roughly 6 to 12 cycles. From each sample, at least 3 million paired-end reads containing CDR3 were obtained. TCRdb re-derived calls from the 5' RACE reads in MiXCR, one entry per CDR3 protein. Counted here are some 1,500,000 distinct CDR3 sequences, approximately 43% occurring once; the ten biggest clones make up under 5%. Germline CDR1 SNHLY, CDR2 FYNNEI. V was trimmed by 3 bases and J by 6 bases, leaving 8 bases between them. This CDR3 is built from 12 residues.

The sequence was obtained from a woman aged 18-35 years in good health. The sample was blood. The rearrangement links TRBV2 to TRBJ1-2; no firm D call. The CDR3 sequence: CASSDTGNGYTF. CDR3 coding DNA: TGTGCCAGCAGTGATACGGGGAATGGCTACACCTTC.